These 14 T cell receptor beta chains came from one sample sequenced in a study of human T cells and chemical hapten exposure. TCRdb analysed the RACE reads with MiXCR anew, one entry per CDR3 protein. The table shows about 100,000 distinct CDR3 sequences, with approximately 11% occurring only once. Time point specified: patch test 1, 2 weeks after DPC sensitization. Regarding treatment: therapeutic diphenylcyclopropenone sensitization with weekly scalp DPC. The specimen was whole blood, collected in connection with sensitization to the hapten diphenylcyclopropenone (DPC). The receptors shown here come from a woman aged 40 to 50 with alopecia areata. Some clones in this sample may be carry-over from other donors' samples.

This clonotype was seen a few times. The chain employs TRBV7-2 and TRBJ2-3, with D perhaps matching TRBD1 or TRBD2 (5 bases each). CDR3 length equals 12 residues. The germline CDR1 and CDR2 sequences are SGHTA and FQGNSA. V lost 4 bases and J lost 8, with 10 bases in between. The CDR3 spells CASSSRGGTQYF. DNA of the CDR3: TGTGCCAGCAGCTCACGTGGGGGTACGCAGTATTTT.

This clonotype was seen only a few times. The chain is built from TRBV29-1 and TRBJ2-1, with TRBD2 matching 9 bases. Unmatched junction bases numbered 2, after V lost 3 bases and J lost 5 bases. Germline CDR1 SQVTM, CDR2 ANQGSEA. The CDR3 has 13 residues. This CDR3 is CSVDAGGDNEQFF. DNA for the CDR3: TGCAGCGTTGACGCGGGAGGGGACAATGAGCAGTTCTTC.

The sample holds a few counts of this clonotype. CDR3: CASSSSNVGTAQEQYF. The CDR3 DNA sequence: TGTGCCAGCAGCTCCTCTAACGTCGGGACAGCGCAAGAGCAGTACTTC. J is TRBJ2-7 and V is TRBV7-2, with 7 bases fitting TRBD1. V was clipped by 4 bases and J by 7 bases; unmatched bases: 16. CDR1 and CDR2 (germline): SGHTA, FQGNSA. CDR3 length: 16 amino acids.

The chain uses TRBV3-1 and TRBJ1-1; D not resolved. Germline V gene data show CDR1 as LGHDT and CDR2 as YNNKEL (reference sequence). The CDR3 has 12 amino acids. Trimming removed 6 bases at V and 5 bases at J, with 10 bases between. The CDR3: CASSQRITEAFF. CDR3 in DNA: TGTGCCAGCAGTCAAAGGATAACTGAAGCTTTCTTT.

This clonotype was detected only a few times. This chain links TRBV6-1 with TRBJ2-5, with D possibly called TRBD1 or TRBD2 (5 bases each). Between the trimmed V and J ends, which lost 0 bases and 2 bases, there was a span of 10 bases. Germline loops: CDR1 MNHNS, CDR2 SASEGT. The length of the CDR3 is 15 residues. The CDR3 loop reads CASSEALGVQETQYF. The CDR3 bases are TGTGCCAGCAGTGAAGCACTGGGGGTACAAGAGACCCAGTACTTC.

The chain employs TRBV4-2 and TRBJ2-4; 11 bases are a match to TRBD2. The CDR3 runs 19 residues. V lost 0 bases, J lost 0 bases, and 7 bases stayed unmatched. CDR1 and CDR2 from the germline V gene are LGHNA and YNFKEQ. This CDR3 reads CASSQERSGRALAKNIQYF. CDR3 nucleotides: TGTGCCAGCAGCCAAGAACGTAGCGGGAGGGCCTTAGCCAAAAACATTCAGTACTTC.

This clonotype was recorded at least ten times. V and J are TRBV20-1 and TRBJ2-1, with 8 positions matching TRBD1. Germline V gives CDR1 DFQATT, CDR2 SNEGSKA (reference sequence). V lost 0 bases, J lost 8 bases, and 6 bases stayed unmatched. The CDR3 contains 14 residues. CDR3 in amino acids: CSARDRVRGHEQFF. For the CDR3, the DNA is TGCAGTGCTAGAGATCGGGTCAGGGGGCATGAGCAGTTCTTC.

Many counts were recorded for this clonotype. V gene TRBV6-5 combines with J gene TRBJ2-7; 7 bases agree with TRBD1. There are 13 residues in the CDR3. The germline CDR1 and CDR2 sequences are MNHEY and SVGAGI. The V and J ends lost 6 bases and 5 bases, in that order; junction bases with no gene match: 7. The CDR3 loop reads CASRGTAAHEQYF. Written as DNA, the CDR3 is TGTGCCAGCAGGGGGACAGCAGCCCACGAGCAGTACTTC.

This clonotype occurred a few times. One junction end disagrees with the germline gene, perhaps due to a read error. The V gene is TRBV7-7, the J gene TRBJ2-1; the D is unclear. The CDR3 runs 15 residues. Germline V CDR1 and CDR2: SSHAT, FNYEAQ (reference sequence). CDR3 bases: TGTGCTAGCAGCCCTGCGATGGGCCTCTACAATGAGCAGTTCTTC. Protein sequence: CASSPAMGLYNEQFF.

This clonotype was seen only a few times. The chain combines TRBV4-3 with TRBJ1-5; D remains ambiguous. Germline CDR1 and CDR2: LGHNA and YSLEER. V was shortened by 0 bases and J by 6 bases, with 6 bases between the two germline ends. The CDR3 is 13 amino acids. This CDR3 is CASSQDPVQPQHF. Here the CDR3 DNA reads TGCGCCAGCAGCCAAGATCCAGTTCAGCCCCAGCATTTT.

This clonotype was counted between two and nine times. The chain joins TRBV9 to TRBJ1-1, with TRBD1 matching over 7 bases. Germline lookup yields CDR1 SGDLS and CDR2 YYNGEE. CDR3 length: 12 residues. V lost 3 bases, J lost 12 bases, and 8 bases stayed unmatched. The CDR3 sequence: CASSDQTGWPFF. The CDR3 DNA reads as TGTGCCAGCAGCGATCAGACAGGGTGGCCTTTCTTT.

At least ten counts were recorded for this clonotype. The genes are TRBV6-2 or TRBV6-3 and TRBJ2-3; 9 bases are a match to TRBD2. V lost 6 bases, J lost 2 bases, and 12 bases stayed unmatched. This CDR3 region has 17 residues. From germline, CDR1 is MNHEY and CDR2 SVGEGT. CDR3 DNA: TGTGCCAGCAGAAGCATCGGACTAGCGACCCCCACAGATACGCAGTATTTT. This gives the protein CASRSIGLATPTDTQYF.

In this sample, this clonotype turned up many times. The chain joins TRBV28 to TRBJ2-5, with D perhaps matching TRBD1 (6 bases). The CDR3 spans 15 residues. Germline V CDR1 and CDR2: MDHEN, SYDVKM. Trimming stripped 4 bases from V and 5 bases from J, with 17 bases between. CDR3: CASSSPGHPSETQYF. In DNA form, the CDR3 reads TGTGCCAGCAGTTCCCCGGGACACCCGTCGGAGACCCAGTACTTC.

The rearrangement uses TRBV29-1 and TRBJ1-1, with D possibly being TRBD1 (5 bases). The germline V and J ends were trimmed by 7 bases and 0 bases, with 15 bases remaining between them. The germline CDR1 and CDR2 sequences are SQVTM and ANQGSEA. The CDR3 runs to 14 residues. The DNA for the CDR3 is TGCAGCGCGCAGGGAAGTCGGTTGAACACTGAAGCTTTCTTT. Translated: CSAQGSRLNTEAFF. Full variable domain (remainder filled in from reference TRBV29-1 and TRBJ1-1): SAVISQKPSRDICQRGTSLTIQCQVDSQVTMMFWYRQQPGQSLTLIATANQGSEATYESGFVIDKFPISRPNLTFSTLTVSNMSPEDSSIYLCSAQGSRLNTEAFFGQGTRLTVV.